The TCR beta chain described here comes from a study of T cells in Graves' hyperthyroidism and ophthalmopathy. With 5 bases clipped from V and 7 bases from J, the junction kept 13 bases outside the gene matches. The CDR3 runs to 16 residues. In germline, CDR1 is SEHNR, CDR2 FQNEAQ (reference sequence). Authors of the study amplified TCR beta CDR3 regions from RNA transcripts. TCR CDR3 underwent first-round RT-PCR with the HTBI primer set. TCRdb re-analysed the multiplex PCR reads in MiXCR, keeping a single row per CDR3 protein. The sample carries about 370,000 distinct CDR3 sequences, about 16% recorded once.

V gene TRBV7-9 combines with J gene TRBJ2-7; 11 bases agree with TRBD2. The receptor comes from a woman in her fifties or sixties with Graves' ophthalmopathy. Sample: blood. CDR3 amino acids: CASSPRLAGGPTEQYF. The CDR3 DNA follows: TGTGCCAGCAGCCCCCGGCTAGCGGGAGGCCCTACGGAGCAGTACTTC.